This entry is about one T cell receptor (beta chain). The clone's antigen remains unknown. Base qualities are not recorded, but no much larger clone differs from it by a single base. The CDR3 runs 18 residues from the cysteine to the phenylalanine. Just CDR3 DNA is preserved here, 54 bases in frame from base 1. The germline V gene gives CDR1 as SGDLS and CDR2 as YYNGEE. V and J are trimmed by 0 bases and 0 bases, and the gene matches miss 2 bases of the junction. The source of the sample is a study of shared clonotypes between healthy human individuals (dated by TCRdb to 2018 to 2020). Broadly, across the study: The cohort comprised a couple of women and a few men aged 18 to 49 years. Between about 0.9 and 8.9 billion PBMCs per donor were obtained by leukapheresis. Per donor, three plates each were used for CD4 naive and CD4 memory, two for CD8 naive, and one for CD8 memory. Blood TCR repertoires of several healthy adults were deeply sequenced to estimate repertoire size and the extent of clonotype sharing between individuals. Different laboratories and diverse techniques were used to prepare libraries and sequence TCR repertoires, to increase sequencing depth and limit assay-specific biases.

The donors were healthy, HIV-negative adults with no recently reported acute infections or vaccinations. Every donor was a Caucasian adult living in Nashville, Tennessee, USA. The CD8 memory samples were a combination of magnetically selected CD45RO+ cells and CCR7-negative CD45RA+ effector memory (TemRA) cells. After blood collection by leukapheresis, PBMCs were isolated using Ficoll-Histopaque density gradient centrifugation and then cryopreserved in the vapor phase of liquid nitrogen. Purity and quantity of every magnetically sorted T cell population were checked by analytical flow cytometry. Genomic DNA was isolated from every sorted fraction and measured by UV absorbance on a Nanodrop 2000c. Here is what the overall study found, with its caveats: The small number of donors limited the genetic and exposure-history diversity represented. Sampling was limited to blood, and TCR repertoires in tissue likely differ from TCR repertoires in blood. Even with the large sequencing depth, rarefaction of the sorted-subset datasets indicated that sequencing was incomplete. Pairwise subsampling indicated that sequencing depth was expected to affect the degree of clonotype sharing among donors. Compared with non-shared clonotypes, clonotypes shared by all four sorted-subset donors had higher generation probabilities. Naive subsets generally had larger estimated clonotype richness than memory subsets. Sharing across four donors was observed for around 4.8% of naive CD4, over 3% of naive CD8, 2% to 2.5% of memory CD4, and over 0.3% of memory CD8 clonotypes.

TCR CDR3 regions were amplified from genomic DNA by multiplex PCR using the deep immunoSEQ assay. Genomic DNA extracted from each cell subset was distributed evenly over all wells of several immunoSEQ 96-well plates, and each plate served as one replicate. For sorted subsets, 200 ng of genomic DNA, equivalent to roughly 33,000 T cell genomes, went into each replicate PCR. Purified libraries were measured with a Qubit 3.0 fluorometer, size-checked on a Bioanalyzer 2100, and measured again with the KAPA Library Quantification kit. Every immunoSEQ 96-well plate was sequenced on a dedicated single-read 150-cycle Illumina NextSeq 550 flow cell. In the source study's methods: Because the immunoSEQ output included only junctional sequences and no quality scores, the filtering could not be the same as the filtering used for full-length reads. To assign V/J genes and CDR3, sequences were annotated using PyIR, a Python wrapper for IgBLAST v1.9, with IMGT germline references. Reads with weak V/J assignments (E-value above 1e-6), missing CDR3, stop codons, out-of-frame junctions, or ambiguous translated residues were removed. A V3J clonotype was defined by an identical inferred V gene, J gene, and CDR3 amino acid sequence. Percentage overlap between repertoires was computed as shared unique clonotypes divided by the size of the smaller repertoire. Three approaches were used to assess repertoire richness: RTK rarefaction, the Chao1 estimator, and Recon v2.1 estimates of unobserved clonotypes. Generation probabilities for all TCRbeta clonotypes obtained by the gDNA method from four donors were computed using OLGA. TCRdb holds this immuneACCESS table with in-frame rearrangements only. Some clones are missing; in checked studies, unresolved V genes explain under half, and the rest has no known cause. The V and J calls and clone size were taken over from that table, and D and trimming were inferred from the DNA. Across this sample there are about 380,000 clones, with about 96% seen only once. 0.32% of the sample is taken by the ten largest.

Sequencing was performed on memory CD8+ T cells sorted from blood. The label giving this sample's cell subset or site can be read as: CD45RO+ cells pooled with CCR7-negative TemRA cells. The source of this sequence is a man aged 30 to 39 in good health. The receptor chain draws on TRBV9 and TRBJ2-6; 11 junctional bases match TRBD2. Read as DNA, the sequence is TGTGCCAGCAGCGTAGCGGGACTAGCGGTCTCTGGGGCCAACGTCCTGACTTTC. This is translated as CASSVAGLAVSGANVLTF.